The next 3 T cell receptor beta chains were all read from a single sample in a study of cytomegalovirus exposure and HLA in healthy donors. Some clones are missing from TCRdb's copy, which holds only in-frame ones; the method was immunoSEQ multiplex PCR. Of 150,000 or so clones listed, 84% were seen once; the top ten hold 10% to 13%. The sample was PBMCs. Receptors originate from a man in his thirties or forties in good health and CMV-seropositive.

The chain employs TRBV6-1 and TRBJ1-3; 8 bases align to TRBD1. The CDR3 consists of 14 residues. The germline CDR1 and CDR2 sequences are MNHNS and SASEGT. V lost 6 bases and J lost 3; bases outside the gene matches: 4. The CDR3 coding sequence is TGTGCCAGCAGCTCGACAGGGGTTGGAAACACCATATATTTT. Residues: CASSSTGVGNTIYF.

The CDR3 region has the DNA TGTGCCAGCCGACCGGCAGGGACAACATTAAATAATTCACCCCTCCACTTT. Encoded protein: CASRPAGTTLNNSPLHF. This sequence joins TRBV7-2 and TRBJ1-6; maybe TRBD1 (6 bases). The CDR3 is made up of 17 amino acids. Deletions cut 8 bases from V and 5 bases from J, with 22 bases between. The germline V gene has CDR1 SGHTA and CDR2 FQGNSA.

This chain uses TRBV7-6 with TRBJ2-5; possible D gene TRBD2, 7 bases. CDR3 length: 13 residues. The ends were cut back, 5 bases at V and 5 bases at J, with 12 bases in the middle. The germline V gene encodes CDR1 SGHVS and CDR2 FNYEAQ. The CDR3 DNA reads TGTGCCAGCAGCCCACGGGGGGCCGAGACCCAGTACTTC. Protein: CASSPRGAETQYF.